Below are 16 T cell receptor beta chains sequenced from a single sample in a study of Siglec-9 on CD8 T cells in melanoma. Profiled with immunoSEQ multiplex PCR; TCRdb holds only in-frame clones, not every one. The sample consists of 25,000 to 35,000 clones, about 80% of them appearing once. The source material was Siglec-9- CD8+ T cells sorted from blood. Receptor source: a human donor in good health.

The chain combines TRBV7-6 with TRBJ2-1; 8 bases are shared with TRBD1. Germline lookup yields CDR1 SGHVS and CDR2 FNYEAQ. The CDR3 has 15 residues. Trimming at V came to 4 bases and at J to 3 bases, leaving 5 bases not matched to a gene. In nucleotides, the CDR3 is TGTGCCAGCAGCTCAGACAGGGGCTTCTACAATGAGCAGTTCTTC. Protein product: CASSSDRGFYNEQFF. Full variable domain (outside the CDR3, taken from reference TRBV7-6 and TRBJ2-1): GAGVSQSPRYKVTKRGQDVALRCDPISGHVSLYWYRQALGQGPEFLTYFNYEAQQDKSGLPNDRFSAERPEGSISTLTIQRTEQRDSAMYRCASSSDRGFYNEQFFGPGTRLTVL.

Notes on this clone: Other DNA sequences of this sample code for an identical CDR3. J is TRBJ2-7 and V is TRBV7-3; D is ambiguous. Germline assignment: CDR1 SGHTA and CDR2 FQGTGA. Between the trimmed V and J ends, which lost 5 bases and 2 bases, there was a span of 13 bases. The CDR3 consists of 14 residues. The CDR3 DNA reads as TGTGCCAGCAGCCCAACTGGGTCGCCCTACGAGCAGTACTTC. Its translation is CASSPTGSPYEQYF.

The chain uses TRBV4-1 and TRBJ2-7; D is ambiguous. CDR1 and CDR2 from the germline V gene are MGHRA and YSYEKL. V lost 0 bases, J lost 2 bases, and 5 bases lay in between. The CDR3 consists of 13 residues. The CDR3 DNA is TGCGCCAGCAGCCAAGATAGCACCTACGAGCAGTACTTC. It specifies CASSQDSTYEQYF.

This clone was seen only once. V is TRBV5-6 and J is TRBJ1-2; 10 nucleotides match TRBD1. Trimming removed 4 bases from V and 6 bases from J; junction bases left unmatched: 3. CDR1 SGHDT and CDR2 YYEEEE come from the germline V gene. CDR3 size: 13 residues. CDR3 coding DNA: TGTGCCAGCAGCCCGGGACAGGGGAATGGCTACACCTTC. Translated: CASSPGQGNGYTF.

V is TRBV27 and J is TRBJ1-6, with 12 nucleotides matching TRBD1. Trimming took 8 bases from V and 8 from J; bases not matched to a gene: 7. This CDR3 is 15 amino acids long. CDR1 is MNHEY, CDR2 SMNVEV, per germline (reference sequence). The CDR3 DNA sequence: TGTGCCAGCCGGGACAGGGGGCTACGGGATTCACCCCTCCACTTT. This encodes CASRDRGLRDSPLHF.

Only one count was recorded for this clone. The V gene is TRBV28, the J gene TRBJ2-7; no reliable D call. The CDR3 sequence is 15 residues long. The germline V and J ends were trimmed by 3 bases and 0 bases, with 12 bases remaining between them. CDR1 is MDHEN and CDR2 is SYDVKM in the germline V gene. The CDR3 here is CASSFGSASSYEQYF. The CDR3 bases are TGTGCCAGCAGTTTTGGGTCGGCAAGCTCCTACGAGCAGTACTTC.

The gene calls are TRBV19 and TRBJ1-1, with TRBD1 matching over 10 bases. Germline loops: CDR1 LNHDA, CDR2 SQIVND (reference sequence). CDR3 length equals 15 residues. With 6 bases clipped from V and 1 base from J, the junction kept 5 bases outside the gene matches. For the CDR3, the DNA is TGTGCCAGTAGGATGGGGGACAGGGGGAACACTGAAGCTTTCTTT. Residues: CASRMGDRGNTEAFF. The complete variable domain, with remaining parts taken from reference TRBV19 and TRBJ1-1, reads DGGITQSPKYLFRKEGQNVTLSCEQNLNHDAMYWYRQDPGQGLRLIYYSQIVNDFQKGDIAEGYSVSREKKESFPLTVTSAQKNPTAFYLCASRMGDRGNTEAFFGQGTRLTVV.

The chain carries TRBV27 and TRBJ2-5; D remains ambiguous. The germline CDR1 and CDR2 sequences are MNHEY and SMNVEV (reference sequence). Trimming shortened V by 3 bases and J by 4 bases, and 12 bases separated the two germline ends. CDR3 length equals 14 residues. CDR3: CASSFSLSTETQYF. As DNA, the CDR3 is TGTGCCAGCAGTTTTTCTCTGAGCACAGAGACCCAGTACTTC.

The rearrangement links TRBV19 to TRBJ2-7; 9 bases are shared with TRBD1. Germline-derived CDR1 and CDR2 are LNHDA and SQIVND (reference sequence). This CDR3 contains 14 residues. With 3 bases clipped from V and 2 bases from J, the junction kept 2 bases outside the gene matches. CDR3 protein: CASSIGTGTYEQYF. The CDR3 DNA reads TGTGCCAGTAGTATTGGGACAGGGACCTACGAGCAGTACTTC. Combining the CDR3 with reference TRBV19 and TRBJ2-7 gives the whole variable domain DGGITQSPKYLFRKEGQNVTLSCEQNLNHDAMYWYRQDPGQGLRLIYYSQIVNDFQKGDIAEGYSVSREKKESFPLTVTSAQKNPTAFYLCASSIGTGTYEQYFGPGTRLTVT.

This clone was picked up a small number of times. The chain uses TRBV9 and TRBJ1-1; D remains ambiguous. The germline V gene has CDR1 SGDLS and CDR2 YYNGEE. This CDR3 spans 14 amino acids. V lost 4 bases and J lost 0, with 10 bases in between. This CDR3 reads CASSIGPMNTEAFF. As DNA, the CDR3 is TGTGCCAGCAGCATTGGACCGATGAACACTGAAGCTTTCTTT.

The chain is built from TRBV10-1 and TRBJ2-1; TRBD1 agrees at 10 bases. The CDR3 has 15 amino acids. Germline V gene data show CDR1 as WNHNN and CDR2 as SYGVQD (reference sequence). J was trimmed by 10 bases and V by 5 bases; bases with no gene match: 11. CDR3 nucleotides: TGCGCCAGCAGTACCGGGACAGGGGTGACTGGCGAGCAGTTCTTC. This translates into CASSTGTGVTGEQFF.

This chain connects TRBV5-6 to TRBJ1-4; D call uncertain. Germline CDR1 SGHDT, CDR2 YYEEEE. The CDR3 has 14 amino acids. The ends were cut back, 0 bases at V and 3 bases at J, with 6 bases in the middle. Here the CDR3 DNA reads TGTGCCAGCAGCTTGGGCGCTTCTAATGAAAAACTGTTTTTT. It encodes CASSLGASNEKLFF.

The chain employs TRBV7-9 and TRBJ1-3; TRBD1 is a possible D gene (6 bases). The germline CDR1 and CDR2 sequences are SEHNR and FQNEAQ (reference sequence). The ends were cut back, 1 base at V and 2 bases at J, with 9 bases in the middle. CDR3 length: 15 amino acids. The DNA of the CDR3 is TGTGCCAGCAGCTTAGGAGGGGGAACTGGAAACACCATATATTTT. Translation gives CASSLGGGTGNTIYF.

CDR3 nucleotide sequence: TGTGCCAGCCGAGGACTAGCGGGAGGGCCCGATACGCAGTATTTT. Translated, it gives CASRGLAGGPDTQYF. The V and J genes are TRBV27 and TRBJ2-3, with TRBD2 identical over 15 bases. The CDR3 totals 15 residues. V lost 8 bases, J lost 6 bases, and 6 bases stayed unmatched. Germline assignment: CDR1 MNHEY and CDR2 SMNVEV (reference sequence).

The genes are TRBV5-6 and TRBJ2-3; D uncertain. Germline V gene lookup returns CDR1 SGHDT and CDR2 YYEEEE. Between the trimmed V and J ends, which lost 2 bases and 1 base, there was a span of 8 bases. This CDR3 is 14 amino acids long. DNA for the CDR3: TGTGCCAGCAGCTTAGATGGGGGCACAGATACGCAGTATTTT. It translates to CASSLDGGTDTQYF.

This chain joins TRBV21-1 and TRBJ2-3; no DNA check was done on the table's D call, TRBD2. TRBV21-1 is classified as a pseudogene. This CDR3 spans 18 amino acids. CDR3 in amino acids: CASSKGGLAGGSTDTQYF. The DNA of the CDR3 is TGTGCCAGCAGCAAAGGGGGACTAGCGGGAGGGAGCACAGATACGCAGTATTTT.